Sequencing of this T cell receptor beta chain was carried out in a study of regulatory T cells in long-lasting Graves disease. Building the TCR beta libraries relied on iRepertoire HTBI primers, and CDR3 regions underwent Arm-PCR. Via MiXCR, TCRdb re-called the multiplex PCR reads, giving one row per CDR3 protein. The data show approximately 300,000 distinct CDR3 sequences, approximately 20% seen once. In this sample, this clonotype turned up many times. No antigen is known for it. Unmatched junction bases numbered 3, after V lost 5 bases and J lost 7 bases. This CDR3 is built from 12 residues. Described time point: newly diagnosed GD, antithyroid drugs for less than 3 months. The authors made the TCR library using RNA they extracted from PBMCs. Graves' disease was diagnosed by American Thyroid Association guidelines. Overall study findings and caveats: Small sample size may have lowered accuracy. With persistent disease, TRBV28, TRBJ1-2 and TRBJ2-5 were the favored segments. Blood alone, not thyroid tissue, was studied.

The chain uses TRBV12-3 or TRBV12-4 and TRBJ1-2; 8 bases line up with TRBD1. The TCR was taken from a female donor with Graves disease. This specimen consisted of peripheral blood mononuclear cells (PBMCs), obtained at new diagnosis, from a patient treated with antithyroid drugs. DNA for the CDR3: TGTGCCAGCAGTAGGACAGGGCTTGGCTACACCTTC. It yields the protein CASSRTGLGYTF.